Below, 22 T cell receptor beta chains from the same sample are listed, as sequenced in a study of blood T cell dynamics during melanoma immunotherapy. Libraries were prepared by immunoSEQ multiplex PCR; TCRdb keeps only in-frame clonotypes and omits some of them. The sample includes about 12,000 clones, 91% of them seen just once. The time point denotes: week 3, after first cycle of checkpoint inhibitor. Material: effector memory CD8+ T cells from blood, obtained from a patient treated with checkpoint blockade. All receptors derive from a human donor with melanoma.

The rearrangement joins TRBV7-6 to TRBJ2-2; D gene unclear. V shed 8 bases and J shed 5 bases, with 6 bases lying between them. This CDR3 region has 11 residues. CDR1 SGHVS and CDR2 FNYEAQ come from the germline V gene. CDR3 nucleotides: TGTGCCAGCGGATTAACCGGGGAGCTGTTTTTT. As protein: CASGLTGELFF.

The chain combines TRBV2 with TRBJ2-3; possible D gene TRBD1, 5 bases. The ends were cut back, 1 base at V and 3 bases at J, with 8 bases in the middle. This CDR3 comprises 14 residues. CDR1 and CDR2 (germline): SNHLY, FYNNEI. CDR3 coding DNA: TGTGCCAGCAGTGAAGTGCAGGGAACAGATACGCAGTATTTT. Translation gives CASSEVQGTDTQYF.

The rearrangement uses TRBV4-1 and TRBJ2-7; TRBD1 matches 9 bases. With 4 bases clipped from V and 7 bases from J, the junction kept 8 bases outside the gene matches. CDR1 is MGHRA and CDR2 is YSYEKL in the germline V gene. This CDR3 contains 14 residues. The CDR3 DNA follows: TGCGCCAGCAGCCTAGGACAGGGGATAGGTGAGCAGTACTTC. Amino acid sequence: CASSLGQGIGEQYF.

The chain carries TRBV10-2 and TRBJ2-5, with D possibly matching TRBD1 (5 bases). The CDR3 is 14 amino acids. Deletions cut 10 bases from V and 0 bases from J, with 15 bases between. Germline V CDR1 and CDR2: WSHSY, SAAADI. The CDR3 bases are TGCGCCACGTGGGGCCCAGGAGACCAAGAGACCCAGTACTTC. It codes for CATWGPGDQETQYF.

This chain links TRBV7-8 with TRBJ2-2; TRBD1 agrees at 8 bases. J was trimmed by 3 bases and V by 2 bases; bases with no gene match: 5. Germline V gene sequence: CDR1 SGHVS, CDR2 FQNEAQ. The CDR3 is made up of 16 amino acids. The CDR3 DNA sequence: TGTGCCAGCAGCTTAATTCGGGACAGGTACACCGGGGAGCTGTTTTTT. Translated, it gives CASSLIRDRYTGELFF.

The V gene is TRBV28, the J gene TRBJ1-1, with 7 bases aligning to TRBD1. Germline-derived CDR1 and CDR2 are MDHEN and SYDVKM. CDR3 length equals 13 residues. J lost 5 bases, V lost 3 bases, and 3 bases had no gene match. The CDR3 reads CASSFQGVTEAFF. The CDR3 bases are TGTGCCAGCAGTTTCCAGGGGGTGACTGAAGCTTTCTTT.

This rearrangement joins TRBV6-6 to TRBJ1-2; the match to TRBD1 covers 8 bases. J gave up 8 bases and V 7 bases, and 15 bases lay outside the gene matches. The CDR3 loop spans 15 amino acids. Germline assignment: CDR1 MNHNY and CDR2 SVGAGI (reference sequence). The CDR3 bases are TGTGCCAGCATCACCACCCCCGACAGGGGCGGGGGCTACACCTTC. Encoded protein: CASITTPDRGGGYTF.

The chain combines TRBV6-6 with TRBJ2-5; 10 positions match TRBD1. The V gene's germline CDR1 is MNHNY and CDR2 SVGAGI (reference sequence). The CDR3 is 16 residues long. The junction had 7 bases not matched to a gene; V was cut back by 5 bases and J by 1 base. The CDR3, as DNA: TGTGCCAGCAGTCCCGGGACAGGGGTCGGCCAAGAGACCCAGTACTTC. Protein product: CASSPGTGVGQETQYF.

The gene calls are TRBV4-3 and TRBJ1-1; unclear D gene. V shed 4 bases and J shed 1 base, with 7 bases lying between them. The germline V gene encodes CDR1 LGHNA and CDR2 YSLEER. The CDR3 runs to 13 residues. CDR3 loop: CASSPIENTEAFF. The CDR3 DNA is TGCGCCAGCAGCCCAATAGAGAACACTGAAGCTTTCTTT.

This chain uses TRBV19 with TRBJ2-1, with D perhaps assigned TRBD1 or TRBD2 (7 bases each). Per germline, CDR1 LNHDA and CDR2 SQIVND (reference sequence). The CDR3 contains 13 residues. V lost 5 bases and J 10 bases, leaving 15 bases between the germline ends. The CDR3: CASSQGGADEQFF. Written as DNA, the CDR3 is TGTGCCAGTAGTCAGGGGGGGGCCGACGAGCAGTTCTTC.

This chain uses TRBV29-1 with TRBJ2-1, with D uncertain. The CDR3 runs to 15 residues. V lost 3 bases and J lost 5, with 17 bases in between. The V gene's germline CDR1 is SQVTM and CDR2 ANQGSEA. For the CDR3, the DNA is TGCAGCGTTGAGTTCGGCAGGACCGAGCACAATGAGCAGTTCTTC. Translating gives CSVEFGRTEHNEQFF.

The chain recombines TRBV19 with TRBJ1-1; no clear D. Per the germline V gene, CDR1 is LNHDA and CDR2 is SQIVND (reference sequence). CDR3 length: 13 residues. The V end was cut by 3 bases, the J end by 0 bases, with 5 bases between. The CDR3 DNA reads as TGTGCCAGTAGTATCGCTCTGAACACTGAAGCTTTCTTT. Protein sequence: CASSIALNTEAFF.

This clone occurred a few times. The chain has TRBV20-1 and TRBJ1-2; D might be TRBD1 (6 bases). Germline CDR1 reads DFQATT; CDR2 reads SNEGSKA (reference sequence). The CDR3 contains 11 residues. The V end lost 5 bases, the J end lost 4 bases, and 8 bases lay between the germline ends. In nucleotides, the CDR3 is TGCAGTGCTGAACAGGGCTATGGCTACACCTTC. Its protein product is CSAEQGYGYTF.

This chain uses TRBV11-2 with TRBJ2-1; D is perhaps TRBD1 (6 bases). V lost 1 base and J lost 3, with 13 bases in between. CDR1 is SGHAT and CDR2 is FQNNGV in the germline V gene. The CDR3 consists of 16 residues. The CDR3 region is CASSLAQGPNYNEQFF. The CDR3, as DNA: TGTGCCAGCAGCTTAGCCCAGGGGCCTAACTACAATGAGCAGTTCTTC.

CDR3 coding DNA: TGTGCCAGCAGCTCTACGGACTCCTACGAGCAGTACTTC. It is translated as CASSSTDSYEQYF. The chain couples TRBV5-4 to TRBJ2-7, with no clear D. This CDR3 has 13 residues. Trimming removed 3 bases at V and 0 bases at J, with 7 bases between. Germline loops: CDR1 SGHNT, CDR2 YYREEE (reference sequence).

This clone showed up just a few times. The rearrangement links TRBV19 to TRBJ2-7, with D unresolved. V was shortened by 5 bases and J by 3 bases, with 5 bases between the two germline ends. The CDR3 consists of 11 residues. The V gene's germline CDR1 is LNHDA and CDR2 SQIVND (reference sequence). CDR3 nucleotide sequence: TGTGCCAGTAGTTCCGACTACGAGCAGTACTTC. It translates to CASSSDYEQYF.

V is TRBV7-6 and J is TRBJ2-7; 7 bases line up with TRBD1. This CDR3 is built from 12 residues. J gave up 5 bases and V 5 bases, and 3 bases lay outside the gene matches. The germline V gene has CDR1 SGHVS and CDR2 FNYEAQ. CDR3 DNA: TGTGCCAGCAGCGACACAGGGGACGAGCAGTACTTC. The encoded protein is CASSDTGDEQYF. The full variable domain, rest sourced from reference TRBV7-6 and TRBJ2-7, is GAGVSQSPRYKVTKRGQDVALRCDPISGHVSLYWYRQALGQGPEFLTYFNYEAQQDKSGLPNDRFSAERPEGSISTLTIQRTEQRDSAMYRCASSDTGDEQYFGPGTRLTVT.

The gene calls are TRBV27 and TRBJ2-7, with D perhaps matching TRBD1 or TRBD2 (5 bases each). CDR3 length: 13 residues. From germline, CDR1 is MNHEY and CDR2 SMNVEV (reference sequence). Trimming took 6 bases from V and 2 from J, leaving 11 bases between them. As DNA, the CDR3 is TGTGCCAGCAGCCGGACGGGACCCTACGAGCAGTACTTC. This codes for CASSRTGPYEQYF.

V is TRBV19 and J is TRBJ1-5; 12 bases match TRBD1. The CDR3 is 13 residues long. The V gene's germline CDR1 is LNHDA and CDR2 SQIVND (reference sequence). The J segment lost 10 bases and the V segment lost 4 bases, leaving 2 bases of the junction unmatched. This CDR3 is CASSTGQGAPQHF. CDR3 DNA: TGTGCCAGTAGTACGGGACAGGGGGCCCCCCAGCATTTT.

The genes are TRBV4-1 and TRBJ2-1; D is perhaps TRBD2 (7 bases). In germline, CDR1 is MGHRA, CDR2 YSYEKL. V lost 4 bases to trimming and J lost 6 bases, with 10 bases between them. CDR3 size: 13 residues. CDR3 sequence: CASSRRGGNEQFF. The DNA of the CDR3 is TGCGCCAGCAGCCGAAGGGGGGGCAATGAGCAGTTCTTC.

The rearrangement joins TRBV27 to TRBJ2-1, with D unresolved. The CDR3 is made up of 14 amino acids. With 2 bases removed from V and 3 bases from J, the gap between germline ends came to 8 bases. Germline V gene data show CDR1 as MNHEY and CDR2 as SMNVEV (reference sequence). The CDR3 nucleotides read TGTGCCAGCAGTTTAGAACTCAACTACAATGAGCAGTTCTTC. This codes for CASSLELNYNEQFF.

The chain links TRBV7-9 to TRBJ2-3; D not resolved. The V gene lost 4 bases and the J gene lost 2 bases, with 10 bases spanning the gap. Germline CDR1 SEHNR, CDR2 FQNEAQ (reference sequence). The CDR3 is made up of 14 amino acids. In nucleotides, the CDR3 is TGTGCCAGCAGCTCCCCCTCGTCCACAGATACGCAGTATTTT. This gives the protein CASSSPSSTDTQYF.